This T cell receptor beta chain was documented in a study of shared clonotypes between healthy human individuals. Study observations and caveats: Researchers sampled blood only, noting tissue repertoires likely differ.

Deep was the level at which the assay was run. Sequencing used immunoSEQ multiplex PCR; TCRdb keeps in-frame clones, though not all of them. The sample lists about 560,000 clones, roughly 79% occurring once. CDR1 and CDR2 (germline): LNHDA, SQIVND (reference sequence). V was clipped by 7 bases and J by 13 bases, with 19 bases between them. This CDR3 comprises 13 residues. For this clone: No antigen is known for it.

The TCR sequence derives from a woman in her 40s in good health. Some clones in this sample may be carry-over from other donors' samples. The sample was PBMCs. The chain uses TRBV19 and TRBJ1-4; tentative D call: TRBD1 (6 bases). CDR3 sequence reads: CASTTGQGHRLFF. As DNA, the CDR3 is TGTGCCAGTACCACCGGCCAGGGGCACAGACTGTTTTTT.